This T cell receptor beta chain stems from a study of blood T cell repertoires in COVID-19. Study-level information: COVID-19 samples, acute and convalescent, were from the United States, Italy and Spain. Sources were T cells, B-cell-depleted T cells, or PBMCs; the material itself was cDNA or gDNA.

The authors' processing: Quantification of nucleated cells was approximated via reference gene primer amplification. The repertoire was sequenced with immunoSEQ multiplex PCR; TCRdb's copy has only in-frame clones and lacks some. V, J and clone size reflect that table, while D and trimming were determined from the DNA. Seen here are approximately 340,000 clones, around 83% observed once, and the top ten hold about 3%. The CDR3 extends over 15 amino acids. V gave up 0 bases and J gave up 3 bases, with 9 bases separating them. In germline, CDR1 is LGHNT, CDR2 FRNRAP. The rearrangement uses TRBV12-5 and TRBJ2-1; TRBD2 might be the D (5 bases). This receptor was obtained from a young man with active or convalescent COVID-19. Sequenced sample: peripheral blood. In DNA, the CDR3 is TGTGCTAGTGGTTTGGTACAGCGGTTCTACAATGAGCAGTTCTTC. Translating it yields CASGLVQRFYNEQFF.